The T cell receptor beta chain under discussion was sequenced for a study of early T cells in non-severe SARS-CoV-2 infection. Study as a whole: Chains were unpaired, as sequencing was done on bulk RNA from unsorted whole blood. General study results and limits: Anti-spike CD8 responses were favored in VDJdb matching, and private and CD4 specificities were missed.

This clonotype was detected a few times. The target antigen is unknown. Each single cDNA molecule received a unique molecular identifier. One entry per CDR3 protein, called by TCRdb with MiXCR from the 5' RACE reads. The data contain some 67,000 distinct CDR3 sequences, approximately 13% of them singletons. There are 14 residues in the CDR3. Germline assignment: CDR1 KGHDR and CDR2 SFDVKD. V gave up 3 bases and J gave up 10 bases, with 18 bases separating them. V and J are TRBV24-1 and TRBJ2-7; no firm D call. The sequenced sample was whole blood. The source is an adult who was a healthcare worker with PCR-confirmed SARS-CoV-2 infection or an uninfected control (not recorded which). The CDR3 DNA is TGTGCCACCAGTGATCCTCCTAACAGAGAAGGACAGTACTTC. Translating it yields CATSDPPNREGQYF.